Shown below are 27 T cell receptor beta chains from a single sample sequenced in a study of T cell repertoires and HLA-DP antigens. Their target antigens are unknown. Some clones are missing from TCRdb's copy, which holds only in-frame ones; the method was immunoSEQ multiplex PCR. The table lists 65,000 to 95,000 clones, roughly 77% of them singletons, with around 1.6% in the top ten. Sequencing was done on a sample of CD4+ T cells from PBMCs. Source of these receptors: a man aged 55 to 70 in good health and CMV-seronegative.

V is TRBV4-2 and J is TRBJ2-2; D might be TRBD1 (6 bases). CDR3 length: 15 residues. Looked up from germline, CDR1 is LGHNA and CDR2 is YNFKEQ. V shed 1 base and J shed 3 bases, with 9 bases lying between them. Here the CDR3 DNA reads TGTGCCAGCAGCCAAGTCAACAGGGACACCGGGGAGCTGTTTTTT. This gives the protein CASSQVNRDTGELFF.

V is TRBV5-1 and J is TRBJ2-5; TRBD2 might be the D (6 bases). In germline, CDR1 is SGHRS, CDR2 YFSETQ. V was pared by 4 bases and J by 4 bases, with 11 bases between. This CDR3 is built from 13 residues. The CDR3 spells CASSPGLIETQYF. CDR3 sequence (DNA): TGCGCCAGCAGCCCGGGACTTATAGAGACCCAGTACTTC.

The chain is built from TRBV14 and TRBJ1-4; 10 nucleotides agree with TRBD1. The germline V gene has CDR1 SGHDN and CDR2 FVKESK. CDR3 size: 12 residues. With V trimmed by 4 bases and J by 14 bases, 4 bases remained unmatched. The CDR3 is CASSPRTGGLFF. As DNA, the CDR3 is TGTGCCAGCAGCCCCCGGACAGGGGGGCTGTTTTTT. Combining the CDR3 with reference TRBV14 and TRBJ1-4 gives the whole variable domain EAGVTQFPSHSVIEKGQTVTLRCDPISGHDNLYWYRRVMGKEIKFLLHFVKESKQDESGMPNNRFLAERTGGTYSTLKVQPAELEDSGVYFCASSPRTGGLFFGSGTQLSVL.

This clone was counted once. This chain connects TRBV5-1 to TRBJ2-1; D is possibly TRBD2 (5 bases). From germline, CDR1 is SGHRS and CDR2 YFSETQ. V was trimmed by 8 bases and J by 4 bases, leaving 13 bases between them. The CDR3 is made up of 13 amino acids. The CDR3 nucleotides read TGCGCCAGTAATAGCGAGCCGTACAATGAGCAGTTCTTC. It codes for CASNSEPYNEQFF.

The chain joins TRBV4-1 to TRBJ1-2, with D unclear. V was shortened by 3 bases and J by 2 bases, with 10 bases between the two germline ends. The CDR3 spans 14 residues. CDR1 is MGHRA, CDR2 YSYEKL, per germline. CDR3 loop: CASSHYRLNYGYTF. The DNA of the CDR3 is TGCGCCAGCAGCCACTACAGACTAAACTATGGCTACACCTTC.

The CDR3 DNA reads as TGTGCCAGCAGTGCAGTAAGAGCCTCGAACACTGAAGCTTTCTTT. Translation: CASSAVRASNTEAFF. The chain links TRBV2 to TRBJ1-1; D not certain. This CDR3 contains 15 residues. The V gene's germline CDR1 is SNHLY and CDR2 FYNNEI. Trimming stripped 4 bases from V and 1 base from J, with 13 bases between.

CDR3 sequence: CASSRSRTDSNQPQHF. The CDR3 DNA sequence: TGCGCCAGCAGTCGATCCAGGACGGATAGCAATCAGCCCCAGCATTTT. The rearrangement uses TRBV4-1 and TRBJ1-5, with D unresolved. V was trimmed by 6 bases and J by 0 bases, leaving 15 bases between them. This CDR3 contains 16 residues. Germline V lookup: CDR1 MGHRA, CDR2 YSYEKL.

The rearrangement links TRBV11-2 to TRBJ2-3; D call uncertain. The V gene's germline CDR1 is SGHAT and CDR2 FQNNGV. The CDR3 extends over 16 amino acids. Deletions cut 3 bases from V and 6 bases from J, with 19 bases between. The CDR3 DNA is TGTGCCAGCAGCTTCTTTGGCGGCAGAGGAGCGGATACGCAGTATTTT. It specifies CASSFFGGRGADTQYF.

The rearrangement uses TRBV7-6 and TRBJ1-6, with D unresolved. CDR1 is SGHVS, CDR2 FNYEAQ, per germline. The V end lost 1 base, the J end lost 7 bases, and 5 bases lay between the germline ends. This CDR3 is 13 amino acids long. CDR3 nucleotide sequence: TGTGCCAGCAGCTTAGAGGGAAATTCACCCCTCCACTTT. Its protein product is CASSLEGNSPLHF.

This clone was counted once. The chain links TRBV7-9 to TRBJ1-3; D may be TRBD1 (6 bases). CDR3 length: 15 amino acids. V lost 10 bases and J lost 0, with 16 bases in between. The germline CDR1 and CDR2 sequences are SEHNR and FQNEAQ (reference sequence). The DNA of the CDR3 is TGTGCCACCAGGGGTACAGATAGCTCTGGAAACACCATATATTTT. Protein product: CATRGTDSSGNTIYF.

V usage is TRBV28 and J usage is TRBJ1-2, with D hard to call. This CDR3 spans 12 amino acids. V lost 3 bases to trimming and J lost 4 bases, with 6 bases between them. CDR1 is MDHEN, CDR2 SYDVKM, per germline. The CDR3 is CASSFIRYGYTF. In DNA form, the CDR3 reads TGTGCCAGCAGTTTCATCCGCTATGGCTACACCTTC.

The V and J genes are TRBV9 and TRBJ1-6; 8 bases map to TRBD1. Germline lookup yields CDR1 SGDLS and CDR2 YYNGEE. This CDR3 spans 15 amino acids. Unmatched junction bases numbered 6, after V lost 0 bases and J lost 10 bases. The CDR3 region has the DNA TGTGCCAGCAGCGTAGGGGACAGGATGGGCTCACCCCTCCACTTT. Protein product: CASSVGDRMGSPLHF. The full variable domain, its missing parts supplied by reference TRBV9 and TRBJ1-6, is DSGVTQTPKHLITATGQRVTLRCSPRSGDLSVYWYQQSLDQGLQFLIQYYNGEERAKGNILERFSAQQFPDLHSELNLSSLELGDSALYFCASSVGDRMGSPLHFGNGTRLTVT.

The chain is built from TRBV4-1 and TRBJ2-3; TRBD2 is a possible D gene (5 bases). This CDR3 has 17 residues. The germline V gene encodes CDR1 MGHRA and CDR2 YSYEKL. The V end lost 1 base, the J end lost 3 bases, and 17 bases lay between the germline ends. CDR3: CASSQGPQRERTDTQYF. In DNA form, the CDR3 reads TGCGCCAGCAGCCAAGGCCCGCAGAGGGAGAGGACAGATACGCAGTATTTT.

This chain connects TRBV6-1 to TRBJ2-2; D is unresolved. Trimming cost V 6 bases and J 1 base, with 6 bases left between them. The CDR3 runs to 13 residues. Germline assignment: CDR1 MNHNS and CDR2 SASEGT. CDR3 amino acids: CASSQQNTGELFF. CDR3 DNA: TGTGCCAGCAGCCAACAGAACACCGGGGAGCTGTTTTTT.

This clone was counted between two and nine times. The chain links TRBV7-8 to TRBJ2-5; 10 bases map to TRBD2. V shed 10 bases, J shed 4 bases, and the junction held 9 bases outside the gene matches. This CDR3 has 14 amino acids. The germline V gene encodes CDR1 SGHVS and CDR2 FQNEAQ. CDR3 DNA: TGTGCCACCGGACCGGGACTAGCGACAGAGACCCAGTACTTC. Amino acids: CATGPGLATETQYF.

This chain links TRBV5-6 with TRBJ2-1; D not certain. The CDR3 is made up of 12 amino acids. The germline CDR1 and CDR2 sequences are SGHDT and YYEEEE. The V end was cut by 5 bases, the J end by 8 bases, with 11 bases between. The CDR3 sequence: CASSLTLYEQFF. DNA for the CDR3: TGTGCCAGCAGTCTAACTCTGTATGAGCAGTTCTTC.

This chain connects TRBV6-6 to TRBJ2-2, with D possibly TRBD2 on 6 matching bases. V was cut by 4 bases and J by 6 bases, with 9 bases left in between. The CDR3 covers 13 residues. In germline, CDR1 is MNHNY, CDR2 SVGAGI (reference sequence). CDR3 protein: CASSSTRPGELFF. CDR3 bases: TGTGCCAGCAGTTCGACTAGACCCGGGGAGCTGTTTTTT.

J is TRBJ2-7 and V is TRBV7-7; D could derive from TRBD1 or TRBD2 (7 bases each). Germline values: CDR1 SSHAT, CDR2 FNYEAQ (reference sequence). The length of the CDR3 is 14 residues. Trimming took off 1 base at V and 4 bases at J, with 11 bases between the two ends. CDR3 amino acids: CASSLEQGGYEQYF. The DNA for the CDR3 is TGTGCCAGCAGCTTAGAGCAGGGGGGGTACGAGCAGTACTTC.

J is TRBJ2-5 and V is TRBV6-6; the match to TRBD2 covers 11 bases. The V segment lost 7 bases and the J segment 5 bases; nucleotides outside the gene matches: 9. The CDR3 extends over 15 amino acids. Germline values: CDR1 MNHNY, CDR2 SVGAGI (reference sequence). CDR3 amino acids: CASKGLAAEGETQYF. CDR3 DNA: TGTGCCAGCAAGGGACTAGCGGCTGAAGGGGAGACCCAGTACTTC.

The rearrangement joins TRBV12-2 to TRBJ2-7. TRBV12-2 is a pseudogene. The CDR3 is 12 residues long. The CDR3 nucleotides are TGTGCAAGTCGCTTAAGGCTCTACGAGCAGTACGTC. This sequence encodes CASRLRLYEQYV.

The genes are TRBV7-2 and TRBJ1-2, with D hard to call. The germline V gene encodes CDR1 SGHTA and CDR2 FQGNSA. Trimming took 5 bases from V and 0 from J, leaving 13 bases between them. The CDR3 loop spans 15 amino acids. The CDR3: CASSPWTATNYGYTF. As DNA, the CDR3 is TGTGCCAGCAGCCCGTGGACGGCTACTAACTATGGCTACACCTTC.

This sequence joins TRBV5-1 and TRBJ2-7, with 7 positions matching TRBD1. V trimming: 4 bases; J trimming: 5 bases; junction bases outside the gene matches: 12. The CDR3 is made up of 15 amino acids. Germline CDR1 is SGHRS and CDR2 is YFSETQ. This chain's CDR3 is CASSTGTANNHEQYF. The CDR3 DNA follows: TGCGCCAGCAGCACCGGGACAGCCAACAACCACGAGCAGTACTTC.

V is TRBV5-1 and J is TRBJ2-1; D is ambiguous. Germline values: CDR1 SGHRS, CDR2 YFSETQ. Trimming shortened V by 0 bases and J by 8 bases, and 9 bases separated the two germline ends. The CDR3 is 13 residues long. This chain's CDR3 is CASSLAQRDEQFF. In DNA, the CDR3 is TGCGCCAGCAGCTTGGCGCAAAGGGATGAGCAGTTCTTC.

The rearrangement uses TRBV5-1 and TRBJ2-6; D is unclear. This CDR3 region has 15 residues. V lost 3 bases and J lost 0, with 7 bases in between. CDR1 and CDR2 (germline): SGHRS, YFSETQ. The CDR3 sequence is CASSSRTSGANVLTF. DNA for the CDR3: TGCGCCAGCAGCTCCCGAACCTCTGGGGCCAACGTCCTGACTTTC. Based on the CDR3 plus reference TRBV5-1 and TRBJ2-6, the full variable domain is KAGVTQTPRYLIKTRGQQVTLSCSPISGHRSVSWYQQTPGQGLQFLFEYFSETQRNKGNFPGRFSGRQFSNSRSEMNVSTLELGDSALYLCASSSRTSGANVLTFGAGSRLTVL.

The chain joins TRBV18 to TRBJ2-3; D is possibly TRBD1 or TRBD2 (5 bases each). Germline V gene lookup returns CDR1 KGHSH and CDR2 LQKENI. The CDR3 runs 15 residues. The germline V and J ends were trimmed by 2 bases and 6 bases, with 15 bases remaining between them. This CDR3 reads CASSPSPGRADTQYF. As DNA, the CDR3 is TGTGCCAGCTCACCATCCCCAGGGCGGGCTGATACGCAGTATTTT.

The chain couples TRBV6-5 to TRBJ1-3; D is uncertain. This CDR3 has 14 residues. From germline, CDR1 is MNHEY and CDR2 SVGAGI. The V gene lost 5 bases and the J gene lost 0 bases, with 8 bases spanning the gap. The CDR3 DNA sequence: TGTGCCAGCAGTCGTTACCTCTCTGGAAACACCATATATTTT. Amino acid sequence: CASSRYLSGNTIYF.

The chain employs TRBV4-3 and TRBJ2-7, with D possibly called TRBD1 or TRBD2 (5 bases each). The CDR3 consists of 14 residues. The V end was cut by 0 bases, the J end by 6 bases, with 12 bases between. Germline lookup yields CDR1 LGHNA and CDR2 YSLEER. CDR3 bases: TGCGCCAGCAGCCAAGATGTGTGGGGGACCGAGCAGTACGTC. It translates to CASSQDVWGTEQYV.